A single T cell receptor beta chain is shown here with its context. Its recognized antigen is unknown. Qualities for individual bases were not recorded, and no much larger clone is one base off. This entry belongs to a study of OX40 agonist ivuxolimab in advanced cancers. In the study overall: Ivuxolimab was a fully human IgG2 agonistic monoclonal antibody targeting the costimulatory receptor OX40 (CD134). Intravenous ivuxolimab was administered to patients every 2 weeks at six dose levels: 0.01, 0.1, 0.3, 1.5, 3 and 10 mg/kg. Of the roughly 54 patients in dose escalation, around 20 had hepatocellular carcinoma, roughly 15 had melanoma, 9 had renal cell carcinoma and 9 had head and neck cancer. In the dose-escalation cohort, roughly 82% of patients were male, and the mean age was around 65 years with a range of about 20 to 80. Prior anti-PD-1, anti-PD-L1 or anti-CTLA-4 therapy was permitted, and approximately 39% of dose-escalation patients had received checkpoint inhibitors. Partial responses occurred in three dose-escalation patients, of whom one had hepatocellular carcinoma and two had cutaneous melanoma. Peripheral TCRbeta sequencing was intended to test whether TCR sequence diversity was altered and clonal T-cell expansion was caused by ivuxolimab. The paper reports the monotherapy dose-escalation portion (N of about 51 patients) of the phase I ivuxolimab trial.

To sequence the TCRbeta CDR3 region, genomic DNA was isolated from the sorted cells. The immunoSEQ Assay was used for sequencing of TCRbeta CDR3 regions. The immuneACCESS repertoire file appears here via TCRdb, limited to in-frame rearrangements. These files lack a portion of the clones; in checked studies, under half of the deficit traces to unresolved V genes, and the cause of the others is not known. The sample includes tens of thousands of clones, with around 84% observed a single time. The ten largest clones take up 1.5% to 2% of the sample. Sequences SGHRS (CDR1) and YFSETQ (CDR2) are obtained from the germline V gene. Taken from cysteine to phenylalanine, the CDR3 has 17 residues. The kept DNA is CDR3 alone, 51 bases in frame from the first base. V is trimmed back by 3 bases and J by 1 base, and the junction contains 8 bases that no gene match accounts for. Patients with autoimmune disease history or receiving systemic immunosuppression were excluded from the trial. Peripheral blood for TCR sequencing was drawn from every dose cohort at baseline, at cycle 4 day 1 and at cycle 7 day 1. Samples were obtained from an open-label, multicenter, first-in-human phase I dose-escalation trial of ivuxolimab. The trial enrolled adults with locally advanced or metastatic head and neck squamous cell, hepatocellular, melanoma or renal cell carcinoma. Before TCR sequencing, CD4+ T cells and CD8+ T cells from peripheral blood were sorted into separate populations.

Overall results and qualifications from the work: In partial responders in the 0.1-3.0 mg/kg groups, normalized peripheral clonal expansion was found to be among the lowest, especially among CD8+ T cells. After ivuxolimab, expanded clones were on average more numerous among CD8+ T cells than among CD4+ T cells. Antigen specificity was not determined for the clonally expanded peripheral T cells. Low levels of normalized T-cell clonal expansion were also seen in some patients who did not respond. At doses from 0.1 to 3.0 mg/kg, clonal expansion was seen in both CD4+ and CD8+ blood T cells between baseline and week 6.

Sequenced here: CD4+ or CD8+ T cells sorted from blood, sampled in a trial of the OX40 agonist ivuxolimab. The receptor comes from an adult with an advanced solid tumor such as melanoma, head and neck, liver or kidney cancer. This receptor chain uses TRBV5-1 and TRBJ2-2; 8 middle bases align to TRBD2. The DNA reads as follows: TGCGCCAGCAGCTCAGGACTAGCCTCGGAGAACACCGGGGAGCTGTTTTTT. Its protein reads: CASSSGLASENTGELFF. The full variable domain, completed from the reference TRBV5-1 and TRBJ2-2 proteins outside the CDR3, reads KAGVTQTPRYLIKTRGQQVTLSCSPISGHRSVSWYQQTPGQGLQFLFEYFSETQRNKGNFPGRFSGRQFSNSRSEMNVSTLELGDSALYLCASSSGLASENTGELFFGEGSRLTVL.